Listed here are 6 T cell receptor beta chains from one sample, sequenced in a study of shared T cell receptors in the human thymus. Data came from immunoSEQ multiplex PCR; TCRdb stores just in-frame clones and leaves some out. The sample contains roughly 660,000 clones, approximately 88% of which appear only once. A further study also used this sample, focusing on human thymus T cells.

The sequencing sample was made of thymocytes. The receptors here all came from a boy under two years old with a congenital heart defect.

This chain uses TRBV15 with TRBJ2-7, with D unresolved. Trimming took off 0 bases at V and 2 bases at J, with 14 bases between the two ends. From germline, CDR1 is LNHNV and CDR2 YYDKDF (reference sequence). CDR3 length: 16 residues. The CDR3 sequence: CATSRDRLIPPYEQYF. Here the CDR3 DNA reads TGTGCCACCAGCAGAGATCGGTTAATCCCACCCTACGAGCAGTACTTC.

The rearrangement joins TRBV19 to TRBJ2-2; 10 bases match TRBD1. Germline CDR1 reads LNHDA; CDR2 reads SQIVND (reference sequence). Trimming at V came to 5 bases and at J to 2 bases, leaving 14 bases not matched to a gene. The CDR3 is made up of 19 amino acids. The CDR3 DNA sequence: TGTGCCAGTAGTGTTATTCCCGACAGGGGGCGAAATAACACCGGGGAGCTGTTTTTT. Translating it yields CASSVIPDRGRNNTGELFF.

The rearrangement joins TRBV14 to TRBJ2-1, with 8 bases aligning to TRBD2. With V trimmed by 0 bases and J by 2 bases, 15 bases remained unmatched. Per germline, CDR1 SGHDN and CDR2 FVKESK. This CDR3 region has 20 residues. The CDR3 here is CASSQERARREEITYNEQFF. In DNA form, the CDR3 reads TGTGCCAGCAGCCAAGAACGAGCAAGGCGGGAGGAAATCACCTACAATGAGCAGTTCTTC.

The chain couples TRBV29-1 to TRBJ2-7; no clear D gene. The CDR3 has 13 amino acids. Germline CDR1 and CDR2: SQVTM and ANQGSEA. Trimming stripped 2 bases from V and 0 bases from J, with 8 bases between. As DNA, the CDR3 is TGCAGCGTTGAAATTGACACCTCCTACGAGCAGTACTTC. Translated: CSVEIDTSYEQYF.

The chain links TRBV28 to TRBJ2-1; the match to TRBD2 covers 9 bases. This CDR3 is 16 amino acids long. Per the germline V gene, CDR1 is MDHEN and CDR2 is SYDVKM. V trimming: 8 bases; J trimming: 2 bases; junction bases outside the gene matches: 10. Here the CDR3 reads CASFDPGLAAYNEQFF. The CDR3 DNA sequence: TGTGCCAGCTTCGACCCGGGACTAGCCGCCTACAATGAGCAGTTCTTC. The full variable domain, with the rest looked up from reference TRBV28 and TRBJ2-1, is DVKVTQSSRYLVKRTGEKVFLECVQDMDHENMFWYRQDPGLGLRLIYFSYDVKMKEKGDIPEGYSVSREKKERFSLILESASTNQTSMYLCASFDPGLAAYNEQFFGPGTRLTVL.

The chain employs TRBV18 and TRBJ2-7; a possible D gene is TRBD1 (5 bases). Germline CDR1 is KGHSH and CDR2 is LQKENI. The CDR3 sequence is 14 residues long. V lost 3 bases, J lost 0 bases, and 9 bases lay in between. This CDR3 is CASSPGRVSYEQYF. CDR3 in DNA: TGTGCCAGCTCACCCGGCAGGGTCTCCTACGAGCAGTACTTC.